This T cell receptor beta chain was found in a study of T-cell memory formation after mild COVID-19. Study results and caveats: Second-wave clones with a day 37 peak had unconfirmed SARS-CoV-2 specificity. Clones shrinking between day 15 and 85 showed a balanced CD4/CD8 split, and those that grew later tilted toward CD4+. Certain responding clones were present in pre-infection memory, suggesting participation of cross-reactive memory.

Trimming shortened V by 3 bases and J by 8 bases, and 13 bases separated the two germline ends. The CDR3 is 13 amino acids. Germline loops: CDR1 SGHDN, CDR2 FVKESK. TCRdb re-called the 5' RACE reads with MiXCR, one entry per CDR3 protein. This sample yields hundreds of thousands of distinct CDR3 sequences, of which roughly 18% are seen a single time; more than 10% belongs to the top ten. A word on this clonotype: The antigen remains undetermined.

The rearrangement joins TRBV14 to TRBJ1-1; the D gene is possibly TRBD1 (5 bases). The specimen was PBMCs or a T cell subset sorted from them (not recorded which). This clonotype was sampled from an adult woman who had mild COVID-19 (a few samples of this study predate the infection). Cell type and time point are not known. CDR3 in amino acids: CASSHITGLEAFF. In DNA, the CDR3 is TGTGCCAGCAGCCATATCACGGGACTAGAAGCTTTCTTT.